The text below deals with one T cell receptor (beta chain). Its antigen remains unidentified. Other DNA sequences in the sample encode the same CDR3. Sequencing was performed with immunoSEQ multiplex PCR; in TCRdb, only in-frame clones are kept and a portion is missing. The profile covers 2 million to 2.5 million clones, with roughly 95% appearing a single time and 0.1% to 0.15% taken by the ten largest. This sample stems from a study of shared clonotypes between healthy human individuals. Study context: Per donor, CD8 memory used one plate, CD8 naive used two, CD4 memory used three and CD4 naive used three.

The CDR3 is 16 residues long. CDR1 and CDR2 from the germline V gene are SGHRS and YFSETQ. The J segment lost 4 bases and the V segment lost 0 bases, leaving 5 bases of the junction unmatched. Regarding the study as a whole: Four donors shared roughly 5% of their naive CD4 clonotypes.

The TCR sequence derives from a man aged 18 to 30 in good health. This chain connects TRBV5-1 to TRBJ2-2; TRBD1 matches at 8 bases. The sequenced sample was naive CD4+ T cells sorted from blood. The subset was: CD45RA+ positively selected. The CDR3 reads CASSLAGQGVTGELFF. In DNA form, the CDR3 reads TGCGCCAGCAGCTTGGCAGGACAGGGAGTCACCGGGGAGCTGTTTTTT.